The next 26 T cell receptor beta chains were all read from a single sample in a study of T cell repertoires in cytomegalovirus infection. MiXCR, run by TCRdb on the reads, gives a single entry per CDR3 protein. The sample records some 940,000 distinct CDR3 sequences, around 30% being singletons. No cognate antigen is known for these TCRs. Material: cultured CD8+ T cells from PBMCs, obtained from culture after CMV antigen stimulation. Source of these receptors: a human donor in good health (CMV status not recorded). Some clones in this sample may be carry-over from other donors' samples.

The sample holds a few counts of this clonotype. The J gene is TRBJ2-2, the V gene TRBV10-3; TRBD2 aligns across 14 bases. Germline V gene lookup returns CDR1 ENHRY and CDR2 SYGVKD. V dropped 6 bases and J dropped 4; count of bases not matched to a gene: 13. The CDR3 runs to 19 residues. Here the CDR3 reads CAISPEPGLAGEGTGELFF. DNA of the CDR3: TGTGCCATCAGCCCAGAACCGGGACTAGCGGGGGAGGGCACCGGGGAGCTGTTTTTT.

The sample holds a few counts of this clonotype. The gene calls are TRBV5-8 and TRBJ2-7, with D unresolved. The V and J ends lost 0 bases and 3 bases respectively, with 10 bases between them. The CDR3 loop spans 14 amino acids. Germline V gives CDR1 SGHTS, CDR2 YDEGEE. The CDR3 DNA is TGTGCCAGCAGCTTGGCAGCCTTCAACTACGAGCAGTACTTC. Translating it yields CASSLAAFNYEQYF.

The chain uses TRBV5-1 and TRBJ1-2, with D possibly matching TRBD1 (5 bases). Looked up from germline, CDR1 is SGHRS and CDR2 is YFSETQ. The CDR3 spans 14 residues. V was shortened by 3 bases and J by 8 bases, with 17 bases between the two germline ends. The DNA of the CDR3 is TGCGCCAGCAGCTCAGACAGCCCCGTCGAAGGCTACACCTTC. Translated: CASSSDSPVEGYTF.

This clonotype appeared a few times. CDR3 loop: CASSSGQGPPRDQPQHF. Written as DNA, the CDR3 is TGTGCCAGCAGCTCGGGACAGGGGCCCCCTCGGGATCAGCCCCAGCATTTT. The chain couples TRBV7-9 to TRBJ1-5; 10 bases line up with TRBD1. CDR1 is SEHNR and CDR2 is FQNEAQ in the germline V gene (reference sequence). V trimming: 4 bases; J trimming: 5 bases; junction bases outside the gene matches: 11. The CDR3 has 17 residues.

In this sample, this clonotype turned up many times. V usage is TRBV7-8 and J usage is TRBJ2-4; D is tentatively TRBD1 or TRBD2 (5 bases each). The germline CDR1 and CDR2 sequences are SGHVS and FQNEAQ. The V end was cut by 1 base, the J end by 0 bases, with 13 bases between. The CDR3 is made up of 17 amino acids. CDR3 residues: CASSLESGPLAKNIQYF. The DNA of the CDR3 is TGTGCCAGCAGCTTAGAATCGGGACCTCTAGCCAAAAACATTCAGTACTTC. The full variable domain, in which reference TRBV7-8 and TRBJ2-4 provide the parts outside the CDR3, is GAGVSQSPRYKVAKRGQDVALRCDPISGHVSLFWYQQALGQGPEFLTYFQNEAQLDKSGLPSDRFFAERPEGSVSTLKIQRTQQEDSAVYLCASSLESGPLAKNIQYFGAGTRLSVL.

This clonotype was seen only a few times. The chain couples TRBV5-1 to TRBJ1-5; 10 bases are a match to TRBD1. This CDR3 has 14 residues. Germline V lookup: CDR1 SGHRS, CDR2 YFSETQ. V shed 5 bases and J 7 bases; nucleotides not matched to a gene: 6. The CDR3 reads CASRIGGQGQPQHF. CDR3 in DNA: TGCGCCAGCAGGATAGGGGGACAGGGGCAGCCCCAGCATTTT.

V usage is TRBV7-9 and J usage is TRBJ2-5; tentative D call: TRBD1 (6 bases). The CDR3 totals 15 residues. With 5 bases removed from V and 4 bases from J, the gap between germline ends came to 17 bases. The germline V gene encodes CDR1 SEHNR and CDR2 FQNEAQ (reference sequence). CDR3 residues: CASSTNAGVLETQYF. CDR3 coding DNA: TGTGCCAGCAGCACGAATGCAGGGGTCCTAGAGACCCAGTACTTC.

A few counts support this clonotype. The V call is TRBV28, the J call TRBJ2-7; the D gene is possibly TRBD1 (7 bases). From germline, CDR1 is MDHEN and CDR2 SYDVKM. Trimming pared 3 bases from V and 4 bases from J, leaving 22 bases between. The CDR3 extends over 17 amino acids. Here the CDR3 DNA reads TGTGCCAGCAGTTTCTCGGCAGGGGGGTTGCGGTCGTACGAGCAGTACGTC. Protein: CASSFSAGGLRSYEQYV.

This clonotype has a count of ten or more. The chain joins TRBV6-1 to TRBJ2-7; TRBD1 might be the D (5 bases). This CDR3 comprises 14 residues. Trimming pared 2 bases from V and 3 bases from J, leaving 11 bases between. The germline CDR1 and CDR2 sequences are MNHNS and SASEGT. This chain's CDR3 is CASSERPGYYEQYV. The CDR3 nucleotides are TGTGCCAGCAGTGAACGCCCAGGGTACTACGAGCAGTACGTC.

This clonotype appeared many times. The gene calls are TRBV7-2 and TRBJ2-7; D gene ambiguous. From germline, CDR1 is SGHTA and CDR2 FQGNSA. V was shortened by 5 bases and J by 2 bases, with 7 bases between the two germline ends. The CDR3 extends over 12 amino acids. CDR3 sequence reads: CASSPAPYEQYF. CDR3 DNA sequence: TGTGCCAGCAGCCCAGCCCCCTACGAGCAGTACTTC.

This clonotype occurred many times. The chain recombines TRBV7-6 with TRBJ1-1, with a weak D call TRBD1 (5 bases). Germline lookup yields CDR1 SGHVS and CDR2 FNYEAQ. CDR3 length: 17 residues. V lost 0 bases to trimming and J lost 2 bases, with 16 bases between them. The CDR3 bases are TGTGCCAGCAGCTTAGCGGAGGGAGGGGCCCTAAACACTGAAGCTTTCTTT. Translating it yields CASSLAEGGALNTEAFF. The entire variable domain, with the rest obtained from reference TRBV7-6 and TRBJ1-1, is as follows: GAGVSQSPRYKVTKRGQDVALRCDPISGHVSLYWYRQALGQGPEFLTYFNYEAQQDKSGLPNDRFSAERPEGSISTLTIQRTEQRDSAMYRCASSLAEGGALNTEAFFGQGTRLTVV.

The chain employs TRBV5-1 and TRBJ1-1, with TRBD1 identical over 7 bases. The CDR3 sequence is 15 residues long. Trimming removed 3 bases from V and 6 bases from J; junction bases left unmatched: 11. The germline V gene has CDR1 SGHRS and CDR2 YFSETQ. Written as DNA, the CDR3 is TGCGCCAGCAGCTCCCTAACAGGGGTACTTTCTGAAGCTTTCTTT. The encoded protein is CASSSLTGVLSEAFF.

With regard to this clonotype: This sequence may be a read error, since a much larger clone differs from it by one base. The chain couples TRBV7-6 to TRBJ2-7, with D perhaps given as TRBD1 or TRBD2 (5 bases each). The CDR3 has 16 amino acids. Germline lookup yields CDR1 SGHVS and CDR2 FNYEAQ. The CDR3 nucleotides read TGTGCCAACAGCTTAAGAGGGCAGGGTGGCACATACGAGCAGTACTTC. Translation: CANSLRGQGGTYEQYF.

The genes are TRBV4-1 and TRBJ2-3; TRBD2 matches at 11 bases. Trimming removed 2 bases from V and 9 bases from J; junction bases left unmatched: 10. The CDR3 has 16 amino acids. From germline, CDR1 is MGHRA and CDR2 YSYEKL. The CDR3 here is CASSQTLAGGQATQYF. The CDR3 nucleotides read TGCGCCAGCAGCCAAACTTTAGCGGGGGGGCAAGCAACGCAGTATTTT.

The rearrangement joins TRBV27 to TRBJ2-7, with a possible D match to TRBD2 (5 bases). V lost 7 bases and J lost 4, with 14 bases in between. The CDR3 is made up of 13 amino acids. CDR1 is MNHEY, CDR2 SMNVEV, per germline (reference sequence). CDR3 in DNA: TGTGCCAGCACCAGAGGCGAGGGTTACGAGCAGTACTTC. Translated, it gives CASTRGEGYEQYF.

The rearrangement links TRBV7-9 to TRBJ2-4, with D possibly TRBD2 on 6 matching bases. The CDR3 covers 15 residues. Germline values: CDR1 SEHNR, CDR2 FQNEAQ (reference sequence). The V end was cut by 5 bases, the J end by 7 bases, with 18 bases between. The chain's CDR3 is CASSPPTAEGNIQYF. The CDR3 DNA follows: TGTGCCAGCAGCCCCCCTACAGCGGAGGGCAACATTCAGTACTTC.

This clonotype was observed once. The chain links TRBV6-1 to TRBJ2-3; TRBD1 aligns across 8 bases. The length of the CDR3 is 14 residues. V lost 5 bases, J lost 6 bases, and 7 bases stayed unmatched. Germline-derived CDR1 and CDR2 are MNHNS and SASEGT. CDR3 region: CASSSRTGPDTQYF. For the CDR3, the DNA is TGTGCCAGCAGTTCTAGGACAGGGCCGGATACGCAGTATTTT.

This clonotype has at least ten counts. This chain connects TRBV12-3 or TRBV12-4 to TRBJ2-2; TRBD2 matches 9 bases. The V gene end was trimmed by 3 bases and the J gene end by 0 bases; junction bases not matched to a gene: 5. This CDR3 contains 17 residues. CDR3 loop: CASSFITSGSNTGELFF. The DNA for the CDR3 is TGTGCCAGCAGTTTCATAACTAGCGGGTCGAACACCGGGGAGCTGTTTTTT.

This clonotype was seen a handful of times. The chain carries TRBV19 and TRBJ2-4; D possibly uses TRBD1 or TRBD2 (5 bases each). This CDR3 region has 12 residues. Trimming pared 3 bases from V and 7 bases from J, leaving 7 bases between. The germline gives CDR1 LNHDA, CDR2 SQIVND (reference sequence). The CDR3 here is CASSMGVNIQYF. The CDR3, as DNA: TGTGCCAGTAGTATGGGGGTGAACATTCAGTACTTC.

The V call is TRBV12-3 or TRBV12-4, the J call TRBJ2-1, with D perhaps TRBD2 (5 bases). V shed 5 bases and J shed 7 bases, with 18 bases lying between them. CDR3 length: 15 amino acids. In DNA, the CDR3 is TGTGCCAGCAGTCCCGGAGAGCGGTCGTTAAATGAGCAGTTCTTC. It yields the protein CASSPGERSLNEQFF.

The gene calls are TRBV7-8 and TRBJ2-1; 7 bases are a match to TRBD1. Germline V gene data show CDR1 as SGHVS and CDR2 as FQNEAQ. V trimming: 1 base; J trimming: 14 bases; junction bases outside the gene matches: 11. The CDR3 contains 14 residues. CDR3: CASSLGGSAQGEFF. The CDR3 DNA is TGTGCCAGCAGCTTAGGCGGTAGCGCCCAGGGGGAGTTCTTC. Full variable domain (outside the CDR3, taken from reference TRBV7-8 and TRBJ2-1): GAGVSQSPRYKVAKRGQDVALRCDPISGHVSLFWYQQALGQGPEFLTYFQNEAQLDKSGLPSDRFFAERPEGSVSTLKIQRTQQEDSAVYLCASSLGGSAQGEFFGPGTRLTVL.

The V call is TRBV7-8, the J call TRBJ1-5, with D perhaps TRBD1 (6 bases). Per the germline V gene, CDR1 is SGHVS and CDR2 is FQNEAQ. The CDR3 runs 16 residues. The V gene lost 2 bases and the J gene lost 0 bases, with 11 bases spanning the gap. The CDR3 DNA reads TGTGCCAGCAGCTTAAGCCACAGGGATAGCAATCAGCCCCAGCATTTT. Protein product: CASSLSHRDSNQPQHF.

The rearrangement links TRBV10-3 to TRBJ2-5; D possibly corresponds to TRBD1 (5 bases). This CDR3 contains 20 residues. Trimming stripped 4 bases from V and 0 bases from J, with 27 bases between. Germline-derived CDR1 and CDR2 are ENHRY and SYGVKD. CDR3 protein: CAISARTLASRPVNQETQYF. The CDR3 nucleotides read TGTGCCATCAGTGCCCGGACATTAGCCTCCAGGCCGGTCAACCAAGAGACCCAGTACTTC.

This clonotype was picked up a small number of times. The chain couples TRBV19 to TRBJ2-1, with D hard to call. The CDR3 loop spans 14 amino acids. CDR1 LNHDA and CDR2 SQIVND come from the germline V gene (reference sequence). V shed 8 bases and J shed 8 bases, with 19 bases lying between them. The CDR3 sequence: CASQSRVLSDEQFF. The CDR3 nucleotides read TGTGCCAGTCAATCTCGGGTCCTCAGCGATGAGCAGTTCTTC.

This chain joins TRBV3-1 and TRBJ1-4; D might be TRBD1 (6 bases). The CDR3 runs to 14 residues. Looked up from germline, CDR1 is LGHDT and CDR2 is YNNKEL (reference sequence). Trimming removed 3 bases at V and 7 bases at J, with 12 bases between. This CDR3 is CASSHGQGSEKLFF. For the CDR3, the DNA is TGTGCCAGCAGCCATGGTCAGGGGTCTGAAAAACTGTTTTTT.

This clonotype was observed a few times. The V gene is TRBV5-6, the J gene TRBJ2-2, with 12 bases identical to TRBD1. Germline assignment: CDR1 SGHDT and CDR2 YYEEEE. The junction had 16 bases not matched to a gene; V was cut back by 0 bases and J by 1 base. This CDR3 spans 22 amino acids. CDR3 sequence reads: CASSLGRYVLGQGAENTGELFF. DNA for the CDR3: TGTGCCAGCAGCTTGGGGCGTTATGTGTTGGGACAGGGGGCTGAGAACACCGGGGAGCTGTTTTTT.